This T cell receptor (beta chain) was captured in a study of T cells in pancreatic ductal adenocarcinoma. Study-wide findings and caveats: The resected pancreatic cancer cohort was biased toward the minority with early-stage disease. Unique clonotypes were approximately 8-fold more numerous in blood than in tumor. Tumors hold more CD45RO+ effector T cells, which may bias toward lower diversity. Tumor and blood clonality did not differ significantly, about 0.11 versus 0.078.

On this clone itself: The antigen is undetermined.

Selected pancreatic ductal adenocarcinoma patients had undergone surgery without neoadjuvant therapy. This CDR3 comprises 13 residues. V was pared by 3 bases and J by 2 bases, with 8 bases between. Germline CDR1 SGHTA, CDR2 FQGNSA. Profiled with immunoSEQ multiplex PCR; TCRdb holds only in-frame clones, not every one. The sample has over 90,000 clones, about 96% seen once; the top ten hold around 2.9%. The receptor was derived from a human donor with pancreatic ductal adenocarcinoma. Sequenced input: PBMCs. This chain connects TRBV7-2 to TRBJ2-7; D is uncertain. CDR3 sequence (DNA): TGTGCCAGCAGCTTGCGAAGCCCCTACGAGCAGTACTTC. Its protein is CASSLRSPYEQYF.